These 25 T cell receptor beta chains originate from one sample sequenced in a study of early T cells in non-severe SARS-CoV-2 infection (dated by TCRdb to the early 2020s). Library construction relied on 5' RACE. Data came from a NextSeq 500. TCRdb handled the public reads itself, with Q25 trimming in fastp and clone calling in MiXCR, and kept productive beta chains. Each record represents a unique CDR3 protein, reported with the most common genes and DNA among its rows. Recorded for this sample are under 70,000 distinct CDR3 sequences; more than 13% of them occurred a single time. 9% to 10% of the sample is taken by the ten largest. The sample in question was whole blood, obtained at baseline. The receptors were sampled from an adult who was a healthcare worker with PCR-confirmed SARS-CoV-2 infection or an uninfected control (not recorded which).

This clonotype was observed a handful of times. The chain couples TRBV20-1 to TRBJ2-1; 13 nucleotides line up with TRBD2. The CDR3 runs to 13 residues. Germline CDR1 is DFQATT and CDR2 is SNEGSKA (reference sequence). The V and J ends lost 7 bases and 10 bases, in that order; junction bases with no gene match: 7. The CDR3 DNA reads TGCAGTGGGACTAGCGGGAGAGAAAGGGAGCAGTTCTTC. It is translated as CSGTSGREREQFF.

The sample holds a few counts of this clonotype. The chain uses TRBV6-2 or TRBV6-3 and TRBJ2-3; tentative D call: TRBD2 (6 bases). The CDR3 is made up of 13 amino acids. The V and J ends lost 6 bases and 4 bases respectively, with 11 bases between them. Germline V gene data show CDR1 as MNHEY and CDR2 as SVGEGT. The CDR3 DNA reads TGTGCCAGCAGGGAGGGTTCGCCAGATACGCAGTATTTT. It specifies CASREGSPDTQYF.

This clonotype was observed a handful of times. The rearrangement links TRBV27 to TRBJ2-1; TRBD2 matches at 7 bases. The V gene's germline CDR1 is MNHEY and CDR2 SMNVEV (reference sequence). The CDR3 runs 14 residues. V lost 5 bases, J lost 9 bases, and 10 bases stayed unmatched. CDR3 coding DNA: TGTGCCAGCAGTCTCTTGGGAGGGTCGGGTGAGCAGTTCTTC. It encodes CASSLLGGSGEQFF.

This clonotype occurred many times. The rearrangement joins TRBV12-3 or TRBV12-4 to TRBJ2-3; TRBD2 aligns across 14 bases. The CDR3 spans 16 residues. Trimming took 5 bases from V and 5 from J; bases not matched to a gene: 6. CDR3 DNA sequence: TGTGCCAGCAGTCTGGGGACTAGCGGGAGAAAAGATACGCAGTATTTT. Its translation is CASSLGTSGRKDTQYF.

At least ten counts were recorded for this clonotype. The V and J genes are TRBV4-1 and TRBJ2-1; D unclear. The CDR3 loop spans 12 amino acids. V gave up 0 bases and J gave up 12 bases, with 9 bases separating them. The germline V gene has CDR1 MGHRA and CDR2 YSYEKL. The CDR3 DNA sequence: TGCGCCAGCAGCCAAGATGTGGCCGGGCAGTTCTTC. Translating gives CASSQDVAGQFF.

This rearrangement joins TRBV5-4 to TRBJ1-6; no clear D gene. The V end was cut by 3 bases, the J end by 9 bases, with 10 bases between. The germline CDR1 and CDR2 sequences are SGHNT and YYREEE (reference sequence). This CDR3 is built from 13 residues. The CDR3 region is CASSSRFGSPLHF. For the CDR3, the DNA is TGTGCCAGCAGCTCGCGGTTCGGTTCACCCCTCCACTTT.

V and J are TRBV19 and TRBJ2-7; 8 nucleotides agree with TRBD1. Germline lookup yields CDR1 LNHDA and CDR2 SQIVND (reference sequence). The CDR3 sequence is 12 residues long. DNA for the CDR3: TGTGCGACCCGGGACAGGACCTACGAGCAGTACTTC. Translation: CATRDRTYEQYF. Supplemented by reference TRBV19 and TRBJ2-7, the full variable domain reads DGGITQSPKYLFRKEGQNVTLSCEQNLNHDAMYWYRQDPGQGLRLIYYSQIVNDFQKGDIAEGYSVSREKKESFPLTVTSAQKNPTAFYLCATRDRTYEQYFGPGTRLTVT.

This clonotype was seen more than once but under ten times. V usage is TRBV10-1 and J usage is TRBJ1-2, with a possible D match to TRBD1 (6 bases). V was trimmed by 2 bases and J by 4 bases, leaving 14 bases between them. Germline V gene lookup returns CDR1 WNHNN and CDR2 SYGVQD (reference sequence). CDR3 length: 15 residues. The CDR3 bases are TGCGCCAGCAGTGAGGCCCTCACAGGGATCTATGGCTACACCTTC. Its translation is CASSEALTGIYGYTF.

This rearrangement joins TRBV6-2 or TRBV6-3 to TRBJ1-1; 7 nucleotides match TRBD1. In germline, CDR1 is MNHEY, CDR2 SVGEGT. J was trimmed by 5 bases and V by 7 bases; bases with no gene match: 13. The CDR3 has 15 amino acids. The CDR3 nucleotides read TGTGCCAGCACTAAGAGGCAGGGGGTTGGAACTGAAGCTTTCTTT. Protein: CASTKRQGVGTEAFF.

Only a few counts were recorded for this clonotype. CDR3 in amino acids: CASSPDPQGIQHNQPQHF. DNA of the CDR3: TGTGCCAGCAGCCCGGACCCACAGGGAATTCAACACAATCAGCCCCAGCATTTT. The chain links TRBV5-6 to TRBJ1-5, with a possible D match to TRBD1 (6 bases). Per the germline V gene, CDR1 is SGHDT and CDR2 is YYEEEE. Trimming left V 4 bases short and J 3 bases short, with 23 bases between. This CDR3 is built from 18 residues.

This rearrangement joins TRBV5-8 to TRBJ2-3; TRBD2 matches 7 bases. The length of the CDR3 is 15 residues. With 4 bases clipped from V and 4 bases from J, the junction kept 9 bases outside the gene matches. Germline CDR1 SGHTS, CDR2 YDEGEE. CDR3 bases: TGTGCCAGCAGCCCAGGACTCCGGGGGGCAGATACGCAGTATTTT. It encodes CASSPGLRGADTQYF.

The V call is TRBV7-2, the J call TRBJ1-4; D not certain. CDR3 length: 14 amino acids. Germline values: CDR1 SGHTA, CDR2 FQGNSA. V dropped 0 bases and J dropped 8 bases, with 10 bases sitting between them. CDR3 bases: TGTGCCAGCAGCTTAGCGCTTCGGGAAGAAAAACTGTTTTTT. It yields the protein CASSLALREEKLFF.

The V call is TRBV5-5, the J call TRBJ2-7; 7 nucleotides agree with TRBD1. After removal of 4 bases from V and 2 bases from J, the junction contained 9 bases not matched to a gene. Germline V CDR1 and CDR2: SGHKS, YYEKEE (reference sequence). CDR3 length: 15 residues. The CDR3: CASSLGQDPPYEQYF. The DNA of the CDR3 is TGTGCCAGCAGCCTTGGACAGGATCCCCCCTACGAGCAGTACTTC.

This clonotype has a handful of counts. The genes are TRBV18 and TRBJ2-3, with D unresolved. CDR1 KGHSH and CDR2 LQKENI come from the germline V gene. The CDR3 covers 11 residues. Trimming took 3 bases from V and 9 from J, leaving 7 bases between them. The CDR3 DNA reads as TGTGCCAGCTCACCGACTGGAACGCAGTATTTT. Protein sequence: CASSPTGTQYF.

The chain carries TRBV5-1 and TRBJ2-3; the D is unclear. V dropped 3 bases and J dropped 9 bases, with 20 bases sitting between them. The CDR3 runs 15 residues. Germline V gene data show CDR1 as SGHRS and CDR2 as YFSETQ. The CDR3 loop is CASSYTKPLERTQYF. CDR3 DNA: TGCGCCAGCAGCTATACAAAGCCCCTCGAGAGGACGCAGTATTTT.

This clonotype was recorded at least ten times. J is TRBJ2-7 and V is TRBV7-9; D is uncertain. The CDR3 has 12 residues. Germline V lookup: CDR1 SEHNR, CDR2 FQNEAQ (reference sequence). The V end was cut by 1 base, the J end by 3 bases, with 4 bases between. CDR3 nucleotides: TGTGCCAGCAGCTTAGGGAGCTACGAGCAGTACTTC. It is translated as CASSLGSYEQYF.

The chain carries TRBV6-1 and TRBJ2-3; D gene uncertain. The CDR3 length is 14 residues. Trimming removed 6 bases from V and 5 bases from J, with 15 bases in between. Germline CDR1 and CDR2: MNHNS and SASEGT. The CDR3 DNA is TGTGCCAGCAGGGGCCTACGTTCCCTAGATACGCAGTATTTT. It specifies CASRGLRSLDTQYF.

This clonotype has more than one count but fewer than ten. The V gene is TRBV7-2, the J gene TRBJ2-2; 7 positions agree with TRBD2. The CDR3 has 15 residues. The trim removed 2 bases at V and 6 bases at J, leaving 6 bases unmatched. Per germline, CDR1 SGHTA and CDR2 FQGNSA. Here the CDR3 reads CASSLPTLASGELFF. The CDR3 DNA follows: TGTGCCAGCAGCTTACCCACACTAGCGTCCGGGGAGCTGTTTTTT.

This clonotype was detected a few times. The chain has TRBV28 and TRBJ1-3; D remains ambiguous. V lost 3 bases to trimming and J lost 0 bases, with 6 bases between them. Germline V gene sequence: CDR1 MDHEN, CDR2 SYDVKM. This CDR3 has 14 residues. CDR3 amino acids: CASSFLTSGNTIYF. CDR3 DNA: TGTGCCAGCAGTTTTCTTACCTCTGGAAACACCATATATTTT.

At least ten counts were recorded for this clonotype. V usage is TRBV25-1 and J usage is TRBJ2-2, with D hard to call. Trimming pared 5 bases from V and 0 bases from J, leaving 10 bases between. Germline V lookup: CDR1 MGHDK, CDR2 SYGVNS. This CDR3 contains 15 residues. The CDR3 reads CASSSRTANTGELFF. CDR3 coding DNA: TGTGCCAGCAGTTCAAGGACGGCGAACACCGGGGAGCTGTTTTTT.

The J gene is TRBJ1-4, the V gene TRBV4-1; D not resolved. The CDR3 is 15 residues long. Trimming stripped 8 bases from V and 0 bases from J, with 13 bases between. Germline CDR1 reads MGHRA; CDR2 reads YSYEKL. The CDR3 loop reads CASHELFATNEKLFF. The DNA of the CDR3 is TGCGCCAGCCACGAGTTATTTGCAACTAATGAAAAACTGTTTTTT.

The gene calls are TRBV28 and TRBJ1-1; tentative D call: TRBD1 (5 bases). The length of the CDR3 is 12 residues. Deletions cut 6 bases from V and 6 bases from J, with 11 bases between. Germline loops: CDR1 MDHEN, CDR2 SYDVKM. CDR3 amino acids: CASRQGVSEAFF. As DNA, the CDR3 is TGTGCCAGCAGGCAGGGTGTTTCTGAAGCTTTCTTT.

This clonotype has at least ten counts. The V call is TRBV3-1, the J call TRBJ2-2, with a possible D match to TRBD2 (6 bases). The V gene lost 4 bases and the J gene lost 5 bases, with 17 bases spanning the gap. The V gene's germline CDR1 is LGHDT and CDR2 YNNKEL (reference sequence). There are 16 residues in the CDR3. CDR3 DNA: TGTGCCAGCAGCCCAGCCTACGGGGGTTGGACCGGGGAGCTGTTTTTT. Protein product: CASSPAYGGWTGELFF. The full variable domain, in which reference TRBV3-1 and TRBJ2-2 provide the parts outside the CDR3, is DTAVSQTPKYLVTQMGNDKSIKCEQNLGHDTMYWYKQDSKKFLKIMFSYNNKELIINETVPNRFSPKSPDKAHLNLHINSLELGDSAVYFCASSPAYGGWTGELFFGEGSRLTVL.

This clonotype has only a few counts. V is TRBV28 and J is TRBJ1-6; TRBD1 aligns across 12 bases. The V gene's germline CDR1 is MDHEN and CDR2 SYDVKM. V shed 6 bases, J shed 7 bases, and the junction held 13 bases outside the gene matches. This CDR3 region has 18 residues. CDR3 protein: CASSGGTGGLARNSPLHF. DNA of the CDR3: TGTGCCAGCAGCGGAGGGACAGGGGGCTTGGCCCGGAATTCACCCCTCCACTTT.

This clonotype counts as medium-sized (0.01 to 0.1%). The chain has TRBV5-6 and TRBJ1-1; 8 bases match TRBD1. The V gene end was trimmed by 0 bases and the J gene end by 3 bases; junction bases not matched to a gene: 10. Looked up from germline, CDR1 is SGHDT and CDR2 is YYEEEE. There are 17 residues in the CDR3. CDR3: CASSLGQGFGTDTEAFF. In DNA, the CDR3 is TGTGCCAGCAGCTTGGGACAGGGGTTCGGAACGGACACTGAAGCTTTCTTT.